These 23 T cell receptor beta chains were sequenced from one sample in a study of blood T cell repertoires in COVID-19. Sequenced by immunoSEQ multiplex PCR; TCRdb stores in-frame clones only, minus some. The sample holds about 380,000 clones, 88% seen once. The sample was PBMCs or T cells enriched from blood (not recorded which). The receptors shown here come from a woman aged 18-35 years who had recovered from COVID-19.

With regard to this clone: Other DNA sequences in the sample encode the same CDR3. The CDR3 DNA follows: TGTGCCAGCAGTTTAACAGGCAATAATTCACCCCTCCACTTT. Protein: CASSLTGNNSPLHF. This chain connects TRBV28 to TRBJ1-6; perhaps TRBD1 as D (5 bases). In germline, CDR1 is MDHEN, CDR2 SYDVKM. Trimming removed 2 bases at V and 5 bases at J, with 7 bases between. The length of the CDR3 is 14 residues.

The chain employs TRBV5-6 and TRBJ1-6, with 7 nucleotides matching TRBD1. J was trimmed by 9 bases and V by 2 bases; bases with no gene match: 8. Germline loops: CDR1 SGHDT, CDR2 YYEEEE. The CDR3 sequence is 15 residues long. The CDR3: CASSFPGGRSSPLHF. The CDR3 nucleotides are TGTGCCAGCAGCTTCCCAGGGGGTCGCAGTTCACCCCTCCACTTT.

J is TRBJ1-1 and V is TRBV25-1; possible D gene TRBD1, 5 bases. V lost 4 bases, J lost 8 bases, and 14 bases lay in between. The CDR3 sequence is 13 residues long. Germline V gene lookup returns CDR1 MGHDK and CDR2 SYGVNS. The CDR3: CASSAPWGGEAFF. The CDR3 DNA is TGTGCCAGCAGTGCTCCTTGGGGGGGAGAAGCTTTCTTT.

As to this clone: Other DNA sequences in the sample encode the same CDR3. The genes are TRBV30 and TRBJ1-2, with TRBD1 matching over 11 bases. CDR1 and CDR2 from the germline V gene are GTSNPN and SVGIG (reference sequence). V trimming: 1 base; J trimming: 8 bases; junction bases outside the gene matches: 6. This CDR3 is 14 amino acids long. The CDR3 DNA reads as TGTGCCTGGAGTGAAGGGACAGGGGGAGTAGGCTACACCTTC. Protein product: CAWSEGTGGVGYTF. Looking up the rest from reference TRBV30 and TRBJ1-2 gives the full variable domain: SQTIHQWPATLVQPVGSPLSLECTVEGTSNPNLYWYRQAAGRGLQLLFYSVGIGQISSEVPQNLSASRPQDRQFILSSKKLLLSDSGFYLCAWSEGTGGVGYTFGSGTRLTVV.

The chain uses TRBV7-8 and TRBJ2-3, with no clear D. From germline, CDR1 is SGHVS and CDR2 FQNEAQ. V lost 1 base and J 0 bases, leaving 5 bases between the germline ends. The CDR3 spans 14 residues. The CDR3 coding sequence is TGTGCCAGCAGCTTAGGTTCTAGCACAGATACGCAGTATTTT. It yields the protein CASSLGSSTDTQYF.

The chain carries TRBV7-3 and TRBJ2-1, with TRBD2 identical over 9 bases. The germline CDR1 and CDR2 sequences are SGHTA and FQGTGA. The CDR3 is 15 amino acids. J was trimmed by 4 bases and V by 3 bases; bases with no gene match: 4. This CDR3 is CASSFSGGEYNEQFF. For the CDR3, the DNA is TGTGCCAGCAGCTTTAGCGGGGGAGAATACAATGAGCAGTTCTTC.

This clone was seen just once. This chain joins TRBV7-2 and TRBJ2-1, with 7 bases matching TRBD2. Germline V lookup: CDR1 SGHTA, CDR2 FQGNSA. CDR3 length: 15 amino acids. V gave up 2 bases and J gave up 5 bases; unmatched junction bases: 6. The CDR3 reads CASSLNGGWDNEQFF. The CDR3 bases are TGTGCCAGCAGCTTAAACGGGGGGTGGGACAATGAGCAGTTCTTC.

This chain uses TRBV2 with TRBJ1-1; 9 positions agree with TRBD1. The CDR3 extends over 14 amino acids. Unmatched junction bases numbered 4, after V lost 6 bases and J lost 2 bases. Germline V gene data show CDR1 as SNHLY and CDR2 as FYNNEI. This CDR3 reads CASRLTGGNTEAFF. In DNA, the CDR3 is TGTGCCAGCAGGTTAACAGGGGGCAACACTGAAGCTTTCTTT.

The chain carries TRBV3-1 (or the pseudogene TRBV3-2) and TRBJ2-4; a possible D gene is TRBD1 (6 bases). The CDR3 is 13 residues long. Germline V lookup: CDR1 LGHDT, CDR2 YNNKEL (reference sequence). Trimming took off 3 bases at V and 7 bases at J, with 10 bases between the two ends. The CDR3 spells CASSHGQGNIQYF. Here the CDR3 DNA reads TGTGCCAGCAGCCATGGGCAGGGGAACATTCAGTACTTC.

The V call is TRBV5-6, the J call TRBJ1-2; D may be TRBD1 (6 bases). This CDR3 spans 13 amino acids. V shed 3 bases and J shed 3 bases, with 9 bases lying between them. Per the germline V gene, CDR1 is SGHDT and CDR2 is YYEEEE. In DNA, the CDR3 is TGTGCCAGCAGCTCGGACAGCTACTATGGCTACACCTTC. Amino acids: CASSSDSYYGYTF.

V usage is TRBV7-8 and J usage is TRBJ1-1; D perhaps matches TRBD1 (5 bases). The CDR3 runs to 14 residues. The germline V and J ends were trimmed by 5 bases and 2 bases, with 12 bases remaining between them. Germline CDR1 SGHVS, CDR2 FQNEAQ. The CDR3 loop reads CASSGIQGNTEAFF. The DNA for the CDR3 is TGTGCCAGCAGCGGTATCCAGGGTAACACTGAAGCTTTCTTT.

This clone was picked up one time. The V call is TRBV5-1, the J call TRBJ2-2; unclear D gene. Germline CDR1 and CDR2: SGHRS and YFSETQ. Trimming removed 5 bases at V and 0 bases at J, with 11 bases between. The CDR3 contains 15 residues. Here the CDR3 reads CASRYRRANTGELFF. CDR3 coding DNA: TGCGCCAGCAGATATAGACGGGCGAACACCGGGGAGCTGTTTTTT.

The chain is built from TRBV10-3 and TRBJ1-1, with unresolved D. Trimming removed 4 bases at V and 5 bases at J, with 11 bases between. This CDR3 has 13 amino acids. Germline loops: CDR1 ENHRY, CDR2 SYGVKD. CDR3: CAISVGGRTEAFF. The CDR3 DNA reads TGTGCCATCAGTGTCGGAGGGAGGACTGAAGCTTTCTTT.

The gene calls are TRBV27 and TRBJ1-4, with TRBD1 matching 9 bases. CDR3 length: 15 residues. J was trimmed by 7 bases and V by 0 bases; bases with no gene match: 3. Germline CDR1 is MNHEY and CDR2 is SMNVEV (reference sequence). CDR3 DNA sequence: TGTGCCAGCAGTTTATCCGGGACAGGGACTGAAAAACTGTTTTTT. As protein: CASSLSGTGTEKLFF. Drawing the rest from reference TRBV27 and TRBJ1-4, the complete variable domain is EAQVTQNPRYLITVTGKKLTVTCSQNMNHEYMSWYRQDPGLGLRQIYYSMNVEVTDKGDVPEGYKVSRKEKRNFPLILESPSPNQTSLYFCASSLSGTGTEKLFFGSGTQLSVL.

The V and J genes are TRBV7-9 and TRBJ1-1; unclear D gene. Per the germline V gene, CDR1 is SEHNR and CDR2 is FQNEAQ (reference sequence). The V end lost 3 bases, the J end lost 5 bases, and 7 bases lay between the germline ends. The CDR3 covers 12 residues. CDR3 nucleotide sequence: TGTGCCAGCAGCTTTCCGGGAACTGAAGCTTTCTTT. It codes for CASSFPGTEAFF.

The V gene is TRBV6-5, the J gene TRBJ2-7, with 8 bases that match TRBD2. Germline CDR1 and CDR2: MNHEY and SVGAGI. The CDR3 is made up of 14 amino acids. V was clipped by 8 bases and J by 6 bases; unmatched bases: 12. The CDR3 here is CASRFRGGPLEQYF. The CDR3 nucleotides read TGTGCCAGCCGGTTCCGGGGGGGGCCGCTCGAGCAGTACTTC.

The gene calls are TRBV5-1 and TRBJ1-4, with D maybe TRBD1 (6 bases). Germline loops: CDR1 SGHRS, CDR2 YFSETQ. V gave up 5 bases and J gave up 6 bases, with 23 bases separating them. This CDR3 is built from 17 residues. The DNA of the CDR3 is TGCGCCAGCAGGCCCGCCGGGACCACTAAGGGGGATGAAAAACTGTTTTTT. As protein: CASRPAGTTKGDEKLFF.

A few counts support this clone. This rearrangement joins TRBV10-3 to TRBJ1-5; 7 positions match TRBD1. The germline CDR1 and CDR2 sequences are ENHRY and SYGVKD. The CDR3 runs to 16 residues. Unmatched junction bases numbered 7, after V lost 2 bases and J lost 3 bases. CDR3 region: CAISEGHRGNNQPQHF. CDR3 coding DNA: TGTGCCATCAGTGAGGGGCACAGGGGTAACAATCAGCCCCAGCATTTT.

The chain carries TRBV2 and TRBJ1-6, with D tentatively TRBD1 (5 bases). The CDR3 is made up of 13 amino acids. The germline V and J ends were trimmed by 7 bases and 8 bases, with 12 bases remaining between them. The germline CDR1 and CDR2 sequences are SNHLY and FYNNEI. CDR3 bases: TGTGCCAGCAACACAGGTGTCTATTCACCCCTCCACTTT. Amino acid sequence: CASNTGVYSPLHF.

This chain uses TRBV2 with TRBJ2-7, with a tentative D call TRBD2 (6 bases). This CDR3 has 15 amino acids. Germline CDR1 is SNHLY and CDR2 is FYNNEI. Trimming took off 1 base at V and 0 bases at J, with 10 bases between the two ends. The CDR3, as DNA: TGTGCCAGCAGTGAAGGGAGGGGCCTCTCCTACGAGCAGTACTTC. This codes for CASSEGRGLSYEQYF.

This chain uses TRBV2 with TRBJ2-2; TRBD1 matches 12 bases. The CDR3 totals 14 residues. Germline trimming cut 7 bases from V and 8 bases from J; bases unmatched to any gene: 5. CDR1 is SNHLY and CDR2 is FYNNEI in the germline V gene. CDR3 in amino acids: CASNWDRGLGELFF. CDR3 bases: TGTGCCAGCAATTGGGACAGGGGGCTAGGGGAGCTGTTTTTT. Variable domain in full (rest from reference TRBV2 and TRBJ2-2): EPEVTQTPSHQVTQMGQEVILRCVPISNHLYFYWYRQILGQKVEFLVSFYNNEISEKSEIFDDQFSVERPDGSNFTLKIRSTKLEDSAMYFCASNWDRGLGELFFGEGSRLTVL.

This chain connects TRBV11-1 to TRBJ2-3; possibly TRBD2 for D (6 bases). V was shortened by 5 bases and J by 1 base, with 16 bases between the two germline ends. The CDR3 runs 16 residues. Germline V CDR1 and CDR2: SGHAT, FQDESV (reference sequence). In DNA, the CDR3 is TGTGCCAGCAGCCCGCTGGGGAGCGGGCGCACAGATACGCAGTATTTT. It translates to CASSPLGSGRTDTQYF.

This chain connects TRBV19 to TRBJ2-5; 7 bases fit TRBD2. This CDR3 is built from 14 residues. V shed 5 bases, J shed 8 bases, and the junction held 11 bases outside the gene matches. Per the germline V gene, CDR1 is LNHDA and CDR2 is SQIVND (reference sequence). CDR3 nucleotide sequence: TGTGCCAGTAGTTCTAGCGGCCCCTTACCTACCCAGTACTTC. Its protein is CASSSSGPLPTQYF.